This TCR beta chain was identified during a study of blood T cell repertoires in COVID-19. Ages ranged from about 18 to 100 years, with residence in about two dozen US areas. The study assigned cohorts using participant-reported clinical history. The V and J ends lost 2 bases and 3 bases respectively, with 5 bases between them. Per the germline V gene, CDR1 is MGHRA and CDR2 is YSYEKL. The length of the CDR3 is 12 residues. A remark on this clone: Distinct nucleotide sequences in the sample also encode this CDR3.

The table came from immunoSEQ multiplex PCR; TCRdb's copy has only in-frame clones and leaves some out. The sample lists hundreds of thousands of clones; roughly nine tenths were seen once. The specimen was PBMCs or T cells enriched from blood (not recorded which). This receptor was identified in a man aged 25-45 years who had recovered from COVID-19. The V and J genes are TRBV4-1 and TRBJ2-7; D ambiguous. CDR3: CASSQLGYEQYF. In nucleotides, the CDR3 is TGCGCCAGCAGCCAACTAGGCTACGAGCAGTACTTC.